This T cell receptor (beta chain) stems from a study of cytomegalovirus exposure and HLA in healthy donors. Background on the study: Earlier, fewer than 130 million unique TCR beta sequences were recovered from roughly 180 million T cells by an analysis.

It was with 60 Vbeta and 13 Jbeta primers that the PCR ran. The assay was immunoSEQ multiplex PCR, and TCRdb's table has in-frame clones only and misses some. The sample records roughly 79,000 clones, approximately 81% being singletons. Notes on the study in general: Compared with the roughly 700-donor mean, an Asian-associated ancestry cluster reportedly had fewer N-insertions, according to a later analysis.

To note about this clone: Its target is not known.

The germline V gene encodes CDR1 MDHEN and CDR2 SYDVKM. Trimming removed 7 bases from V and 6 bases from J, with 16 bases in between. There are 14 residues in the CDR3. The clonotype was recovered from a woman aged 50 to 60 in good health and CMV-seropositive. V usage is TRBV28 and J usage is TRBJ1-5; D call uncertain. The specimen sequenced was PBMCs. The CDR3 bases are TGTGCCAGCACTAGACGCAGCCCCACTCAGCCCCAGCATTTT. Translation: CASTRRSPTQPQHF.